This T cell receptor beta chain was retrieved from a study of TIL therapy for anti-PD-1-resistant metastatic lung cancer. Across the whole study: Tumors were harvested before any PD-1/PD-L1 blockade. Tumors carried a median about 1.5 non-synonymous mutations per megabase.

Described time point: pre-treatment sample, taken before nivolumab and TIL therapy. This CDR3 has 12 amino acids. Per germline, CDR1 GTSNPN and CDR2 SVGIG (reference sequence). Trimming took 0 bases from V and 4 from J, leaving 6 bases between them. Sequencing used immunoSEQ v3. Each library reached around 1.9 million read pairs, or about 5-6 million at deep level. Profiling relied on immunoSEQ multiplex PCR, and the TCRdb table lists in-frame clones only, not all of them. Altogether 9,500 to 15,000 clones are present, roughly three quarters being singletons, with the ten largest covering 10%. V and J are TRBV30 and TRBJ1-2; D remains ambiguous. The source material was blood, sampled at baseline. The sequence was obtained from a person aged 25-85 years with non-small cell lung cancer. CDR3 coding DNA: TGTGCCTGGAGTGTACGGTCCTATGGCTACACCTTC. Translation gives CAWSVRSYGYTF.